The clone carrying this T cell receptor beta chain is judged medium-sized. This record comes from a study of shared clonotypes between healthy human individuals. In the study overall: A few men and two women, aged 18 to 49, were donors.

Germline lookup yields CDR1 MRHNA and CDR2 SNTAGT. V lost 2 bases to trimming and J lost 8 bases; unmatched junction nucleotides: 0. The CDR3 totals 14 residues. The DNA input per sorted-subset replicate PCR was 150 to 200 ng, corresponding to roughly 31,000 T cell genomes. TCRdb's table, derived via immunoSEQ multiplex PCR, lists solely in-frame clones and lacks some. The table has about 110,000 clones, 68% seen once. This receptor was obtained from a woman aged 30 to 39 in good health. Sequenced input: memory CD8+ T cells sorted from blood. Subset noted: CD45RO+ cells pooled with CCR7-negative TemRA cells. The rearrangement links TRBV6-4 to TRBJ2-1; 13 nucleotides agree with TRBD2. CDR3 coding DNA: TGTGCCAGCAGTGACGGACTAGCGGGAGATGAGCAGTTCTTC. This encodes CASSDGLAGDEQFF.